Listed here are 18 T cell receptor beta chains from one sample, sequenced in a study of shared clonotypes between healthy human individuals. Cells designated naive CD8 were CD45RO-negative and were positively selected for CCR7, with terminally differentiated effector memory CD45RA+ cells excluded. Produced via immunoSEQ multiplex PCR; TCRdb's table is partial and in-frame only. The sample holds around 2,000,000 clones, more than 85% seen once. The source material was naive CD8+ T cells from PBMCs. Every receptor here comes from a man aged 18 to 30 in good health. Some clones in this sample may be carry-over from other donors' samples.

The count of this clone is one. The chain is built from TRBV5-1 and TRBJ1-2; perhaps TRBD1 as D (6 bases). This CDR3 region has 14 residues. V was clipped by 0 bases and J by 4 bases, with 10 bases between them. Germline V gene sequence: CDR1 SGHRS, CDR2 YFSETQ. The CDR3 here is CASSLAGAPYGYTF. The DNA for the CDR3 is TGCGCCAGCAGCTTGGCAGGGGCGCCCTATGGCTACACCTTC.

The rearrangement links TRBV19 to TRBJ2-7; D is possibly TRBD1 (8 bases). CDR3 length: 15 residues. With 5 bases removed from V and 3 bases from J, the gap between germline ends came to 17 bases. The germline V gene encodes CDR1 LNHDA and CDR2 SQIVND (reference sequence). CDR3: CASSERDRSDYEQYF. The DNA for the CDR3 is TGTGCCAGTAGTGAGCGGGACAGGTCGGACTACGAGCAGTACTTC.

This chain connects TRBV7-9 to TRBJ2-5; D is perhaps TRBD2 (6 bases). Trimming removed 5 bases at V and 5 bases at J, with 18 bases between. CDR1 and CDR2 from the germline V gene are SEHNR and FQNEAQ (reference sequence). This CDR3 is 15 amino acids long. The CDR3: CASSALRGAGETQYF. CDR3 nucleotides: TGTGCCAGCAGCGCCCTCCGAGGCGCGGGGGAGACCCAGTACTTC. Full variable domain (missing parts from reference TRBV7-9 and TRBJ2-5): DTGVSQNPRHKITKRGQNVTFRCDPISEHNRLYWYRQTLGQGPEFLTYFQNEAQLEKSRLLSDRFSAERPKGSFSTLEIQRTEQGDSAMYLCASSALRGAGETQYFGPGTRLLVL.

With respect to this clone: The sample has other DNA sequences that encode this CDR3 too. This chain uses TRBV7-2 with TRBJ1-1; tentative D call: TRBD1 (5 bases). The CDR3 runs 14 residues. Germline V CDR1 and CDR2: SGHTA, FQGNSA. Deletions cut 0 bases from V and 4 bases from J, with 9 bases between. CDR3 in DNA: TGTGCCAGCAGCTTAGCGCTTGGGGGCACTGAAGCTTTCTTT. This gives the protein CASSLALGGTEAFF.

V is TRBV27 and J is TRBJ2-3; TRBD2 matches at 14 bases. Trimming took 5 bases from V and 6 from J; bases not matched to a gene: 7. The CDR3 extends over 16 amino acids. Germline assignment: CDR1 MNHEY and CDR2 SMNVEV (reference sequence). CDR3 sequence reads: CASSPGTSGRSDTQYF. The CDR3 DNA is TGTGCCAGCAGTCCGGGGACTAGCGGGAGATCGGATACGCAGTATTTT.

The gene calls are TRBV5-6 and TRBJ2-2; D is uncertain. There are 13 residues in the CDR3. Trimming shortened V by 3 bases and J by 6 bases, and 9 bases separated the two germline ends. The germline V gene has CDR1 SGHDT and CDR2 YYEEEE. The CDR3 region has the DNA TGTGCCAGCAGCTGGAATGGGGCCGGGGAGCTGTTTTTT. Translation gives CASSWNGAGELFF. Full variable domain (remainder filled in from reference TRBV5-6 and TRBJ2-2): DAGVTQSPTHLIKTRGQQVTLRCSPKSGHDTVSWYQQALGQGPQFIFQYYEEEERQRGNFPDRFSGHQFPNYSSELNVNALLLGDSALYLCASSWNGAGELFFGEGSRLTVL.

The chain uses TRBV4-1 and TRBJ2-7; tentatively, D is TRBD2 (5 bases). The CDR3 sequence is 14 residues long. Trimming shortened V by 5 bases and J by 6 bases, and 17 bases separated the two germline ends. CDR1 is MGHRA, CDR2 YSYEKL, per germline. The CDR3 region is CASSAAPGVFEQYF. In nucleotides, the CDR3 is TGCGCCAGCAGCGCTGCTCCCGGGGTGTTCGAGCAGTACTTC.

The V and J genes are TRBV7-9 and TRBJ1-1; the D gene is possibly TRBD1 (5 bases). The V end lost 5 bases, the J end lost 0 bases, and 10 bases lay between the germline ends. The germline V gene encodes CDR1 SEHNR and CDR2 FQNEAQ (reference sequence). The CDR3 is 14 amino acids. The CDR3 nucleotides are TGTGCCAGCAGCGTCGACAGATTGAACACTGAAGCTTTCTTT. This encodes CASSVDRLNTEAFF.

The CDR3 loop is CASSYLTEYMEETQYF. The CDR3 DNA reads as TGTGCCAGCAGTTACTTGACAGAGTATATGGAAGAGACCCAGTACTTC. J is TRBJ2-5 and V is TRBV6-6; weak D call: TRBD1 (5 bases). The CDR3 is made up of 16 amino acids. V was clipped by 1 base and J by 3 bases, with 15 bases between them. Germline CDR1 reads MNHNY; CDR2 reads SVGAGI (reference sequence).

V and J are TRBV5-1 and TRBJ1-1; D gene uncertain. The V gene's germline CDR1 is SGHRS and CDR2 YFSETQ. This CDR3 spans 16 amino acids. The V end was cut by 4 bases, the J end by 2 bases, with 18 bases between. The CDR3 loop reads CASSSGPGERNTEAFF. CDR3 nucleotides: TGCGCCAGCAGCAGCGGACCCGGGGAAAGAAACACTGAAGCTTTCTTT.

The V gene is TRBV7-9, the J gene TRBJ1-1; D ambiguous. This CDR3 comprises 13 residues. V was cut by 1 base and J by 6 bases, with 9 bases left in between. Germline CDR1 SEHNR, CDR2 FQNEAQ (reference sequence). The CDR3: CASSLVGLSEAFF. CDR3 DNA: TGTGCCAGCAGCTTAGTTGGGCTGTCTGAAGCTTTCTTT.

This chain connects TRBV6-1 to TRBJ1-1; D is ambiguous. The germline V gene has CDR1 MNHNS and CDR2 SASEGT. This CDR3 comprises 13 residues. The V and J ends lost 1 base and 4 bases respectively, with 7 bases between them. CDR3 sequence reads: CASSEGWSTEAFF. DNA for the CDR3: TGTGCCAGCAGTGAAGGTTGGAGCACTGAAGCTTTCTTT.

The DNA for the CDR3 is TGTGCCAGCAGCTTAGCGAAGGCAGCCGATACCTACGAGCAGTACTTC. Its translation: CASSLAKAADTYEQYF. The chain combines TRBV7-9 with TRBJ2-7; D is uncertain. Germline V CDR1 and CDR2: SEHNR, FQNEAQ (reference sequence). This CDR3 spans 16 amino acids. Trimming took off 0 bases at V and 2 bases at J, with 14 bases between the two ends.

Here the CDR3 reads CASSPTGSGEQYF. Here the CDR3 DNA reads TGTGCCAGCAGCCCGACAGGGAGCGGCGAGCAGTACTTC. This chain links TRBV7-2 with TRBJ2-7; 7 positions match TRBD1. The CDR3 consists of 13 residues. Germline V lookup: CDR1 SGHTA, CDR2 FQGNSA. The V segment lost 5 bases and the J segment 6 bases; nucleotides outside the gene matches: 7.

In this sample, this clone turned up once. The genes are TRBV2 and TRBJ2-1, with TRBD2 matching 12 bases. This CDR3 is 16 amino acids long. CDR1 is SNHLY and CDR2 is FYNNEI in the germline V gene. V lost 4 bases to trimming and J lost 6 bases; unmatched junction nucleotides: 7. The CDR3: CASSAPTSGSPNEQFF. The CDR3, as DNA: TGTGCCAGCAGTGCCCCGACTAGCGGGAGTCCCAATGAGCAGTTCTTC. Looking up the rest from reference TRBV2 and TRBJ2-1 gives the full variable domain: EPEVTQTPSHQVTQMGQEVILRCVPISNHLYFYWYRQILGQKVEFLVSFYNNEISEKSEIFDDQFSVERPDGSNFTLKIRSTKLEDSAMYFCASSAPTSGSPNEQFFGPGTRLTVL.

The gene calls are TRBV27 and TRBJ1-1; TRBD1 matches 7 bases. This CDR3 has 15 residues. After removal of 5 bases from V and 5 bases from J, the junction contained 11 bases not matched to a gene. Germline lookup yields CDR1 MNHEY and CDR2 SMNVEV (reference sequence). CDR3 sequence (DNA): TGTGCCAGCAGTCCCAGGGGGGGGATTGGAACTGAAGCTTTCTTT. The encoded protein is CASSPRGGIGTEAFF.

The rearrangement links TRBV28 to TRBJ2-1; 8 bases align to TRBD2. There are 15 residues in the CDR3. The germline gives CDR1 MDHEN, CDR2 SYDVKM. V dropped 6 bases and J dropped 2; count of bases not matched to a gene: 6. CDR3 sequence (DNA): TGTGCCAGCAGGGAACTAGCGGAAGCCTACAATGAGCAGTTCTTC. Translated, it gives CASRELAEAYNEQFF.

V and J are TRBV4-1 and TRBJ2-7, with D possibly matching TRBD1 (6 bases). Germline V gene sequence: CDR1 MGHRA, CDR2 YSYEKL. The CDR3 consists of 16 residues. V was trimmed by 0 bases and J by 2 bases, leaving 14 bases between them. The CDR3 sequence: CASSQDSQGPPYEQYF. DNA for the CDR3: TGCGCCAGCAGCCAAGATAGTCAGGGGCCCCCCTACGAGCAGTACTTC.